A selection of T cell receptor beta chains follows, all from one sample in a study of blood T cells in healthy people across ages. A single record per CDR3 protein comes from TCRdb applying MiXCR to the 5' RACE reads. The data show around 710,000 distinct CDR3 sequences, roughly 45% seen once. The sample comprised blood. These receptors were collected from a woman aged 60 to 75 in good health. CDR3s include the opening cysteine and the closing phenylalanine or tryptophan. The order of the fields is V gene, clone size, D gene, J gene, CDR3 DNA, CDR3 protein. A D gene is named only where the DNA matches it firmly. The listing skips clone size in some rows; elsewhere it reads once, few, many or a size class.

v_gene: TRBV6-1
abundance: few
d_gene: TRBD2
j_gene: TRBJ2-3
CDR3nt: TGTGCCAGCCCCATTCGACTAGCGGGAGAAGGGGGTCGAAGCACAGATACGCAGTATTTT
CDR3aa: CASPIRLAGEGGRSTDTQYF

v_gene: TRBV20-1
abundance: few
d_gene: -
j_gene: TRBJ2-3
CDR3nt: TGCAGTGCTAGAGCCCCCGGGGACGGCACAGATACGCAGTATTTT
CDR3aa: CSARAPGDGTDTQYF

v_gene: TRBV7-9
abundance: few
d_gene: -
j_gene: TRBJ2-7
CDR3nt: TGTGCCAGCAGAAATGAGCGGAGCTCCTACGAGCAGTACTTC
CDR3aa: CASRNERSSYEQYF

v_gene: TRBV2
abundance: -
d_gene: -
j_gene: TRBJ2-2
CDR3nt: TGTGCCAGGGTACAGGGCACCGGGGAGCTGTTTTTT
CDR3aa: CARVQGTGELFF

v_gene: TRBV6-2/TRBV6-3
abundance: -
d_gene: -
j_gene: TRBJ2-1
CDR3nt: TGTGCCAGCAATGCCGACAGCTCCTACAATGAGCAGTTCTTC
CDR3aa: CASNADSSYNEQFF

v_gene: TRBV24-1
abundance: few
d_gene: -
j_gene: TRBJ2-1
CDR3nt: TGTGCCACCAGTGAACAGGGTAATGAGCAGTTCTTC
CDR3aa: CATSEQGNEQFF

v_gene: TRBV7-2
abundance: few
d_gene: TRBD2
j_gene: TRBJ2-5
CDR3nt: TGTGCCAGCAGCTTAGTTCGGGAGGAAGAGACCCAGTACTTC
CDR3aa: CASSLVREEETQYF

v_gene: TRBV4-3
abundance: once
d_gene: TRBD2
j_gene: TRBJ2-1
CDR3nt: TGCGCCAGCAGCCAAGACCTGGGGACTAGCGGCTTTTCCTACAATGAGCAGTTCTTC
CDR3aa: CASSQDLGTSGFSYNEQFF

v_gene: TRBV3-1
abundance: -
d_gene: -
j_gene: TRBJ2-2
CDR3nt: TGTGCCAGCAGCCAATCTCTGGGCGGGGAGTTGTTTTTT
CDR3aa: CASSQSLGGELFF

v_gene: TRBV5-1
abundance: -
d_gene: -
j_gene: TRBJ2-7
CDR3nt: TGCGCCAGCAGCCGGTCGGGGGTTGAGGAGCAGTACTTC
CDR3aa: CASSRSGVEEQYF

v_gene: TRBV7-9
abundance: few
d_gene: -
j_gene: TRBJ2-5
CDR3nt: TGTGCCAGCAGGCCACGAGGGCTTAGCGACCAAGAGACCCAGTACTTC
CDR3aa: CASRPRGLSDQETQYF

v_gene: TRBV11-2
abundance: -
d_gene: -
j_gene: TRBJ2-5
CDR3nt: TGTGCCAGCAGCTTATTGGCTAGCCGAGAGACCCAGTACTTC
CDR3aa: CASSLLASRETQYF

v_gene: TRBV15
abundance: few
d_gene: -
j_gene: TRBJ2-3
CDR3nt: TGTGCCACCAGCAGCCTACTACAGGGAGATACGCAGTATTTT
CDR3aa: CATSSLLQGDTQYF

v_gene: TRBV18
abundance: -
d_gene: -
j_gene: TRBJ2-5
CDR3nt: TGTGCCAGCTCACCTCGGCAGAATGAAGAGACCCAGTACTTC
CDR3aa: CASSPRQNEETQYF